This TCR beta chain was obtained from a study of blood T cell repertoires in COVID-19 (dated by TCRdb to the early 2020s). Background for the entire study: Samples covering the acute and convalescent phases of COVID-19 were provided by collaborators in the United States, Italy and Spain. The material from the prospective study consisted of cDNA or gDNA derived from T cells, B-cell-depleted T cells, or PBMCs. The dataset comprised deeply sampled blood TCRbeta repertoires from subjects exposed to, actively infected with, or recovered from COVID-19. A freely available public database, intended as a resource for researchers studying the immune response to SARS-CoV-2, is where the repertoires were released. Samples were obtained from the ongoing ImmuneRACE study (first 160 participants) and from 950 to 1,500 subjects provided by 6 global collaborators. Nearly every sample came with metadata listing a de-identified subject ID, COVID-19 status, age in years and sex. Where available, HLA class I and class II types were obtained from metadata supplied by the sample provider rather than from assay-based typing.

TCRbeta CDR3 regions were amplified from genomic DNA using the immunoSEQ Assay, a bias-controlled multiplex PCR. The original pipeline was this. The number of nucleated cells in each sample was estimated by amplification of reference gene primers within the assay. To quantify the absolute abundance of each unique TCRbeta CDR3 rearrangement, sequence reads were collapsed and filtered. For each sample, productive Simpson clonality was calculated by taking the square root of Simpson's diversity index across productive rearrangements. The immuneACCESS repertoire file appears here via TCRdb, limited to in-frame rearrangements. These files lack a portion of the clones; in checked studies, under half of the deficit traces to unresolved V genes, and the cause of the others is not known. V and J calls and clone size are copied from that table; D and trimming were computed from the DNA. This sample comprises some 130,000 clones, roughly 86% of them detected only once. Approximately 10% of the sample is taken by the ten largest.

On this clone: This receptor's antigen is unknown. No base qualities exist here, and no much larger clone lies one base off it.

Findings and caveats that apply to the study as a whole: The amount of clinical and demographic metadata varied by source and participant and was provided uncurated.

At one collaborating source in Seattle, patients were enrolled during active infection and were followed longitudinally through the course of disease. Each collaborating institution followed its own protocols to collect whole blood in K2EDTA tubes. For TCRbeta analysis, collaborators shipped samples as frozen whole blood, isolated PBMCs, or DNA extracted from either of those sample types. The clonotype originates from a woman between 70 and 85 years old with COVID-19, enrolled during active disease. The sequenced material came from peripheral blood.

The DNA sequence is as follows: TGTGCCACCAGCAGAGAAGGGGTCCTTTTAGATACGCAGTATTTT. Its protein reads: CATSREGVLLDTQYF. The chain employs TRBV15 and TRBJ2-3; TRBD1 is possibly the D segment (5 matching bases). V and J lose 0 bases and 5 bases, and a span of 12 bases separates them. Sequences LNHNV (CDR1) and YYDKDF (CDR2) are obtained from the germline V gene (reference sequence). The CDR3 runs 15 amino acids, cysteine and phenylalanine included. Only the CDR3 region is kept as DNA, spanning 45 bases read in frame from base 1.